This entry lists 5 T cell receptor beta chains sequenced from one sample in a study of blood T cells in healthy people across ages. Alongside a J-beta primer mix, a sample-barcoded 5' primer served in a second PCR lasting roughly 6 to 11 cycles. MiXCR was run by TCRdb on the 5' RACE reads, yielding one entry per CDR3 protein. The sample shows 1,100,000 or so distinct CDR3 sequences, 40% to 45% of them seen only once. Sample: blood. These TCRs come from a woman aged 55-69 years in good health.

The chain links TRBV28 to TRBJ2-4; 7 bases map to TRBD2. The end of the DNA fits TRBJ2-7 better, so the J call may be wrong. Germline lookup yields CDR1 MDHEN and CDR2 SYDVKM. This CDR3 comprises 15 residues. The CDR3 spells CASSLRGRAHYEQYF. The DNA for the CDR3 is TGTGCCAGCAGTTTACGGGGGAGGGCCCACTACGAGCAGTACTTC.

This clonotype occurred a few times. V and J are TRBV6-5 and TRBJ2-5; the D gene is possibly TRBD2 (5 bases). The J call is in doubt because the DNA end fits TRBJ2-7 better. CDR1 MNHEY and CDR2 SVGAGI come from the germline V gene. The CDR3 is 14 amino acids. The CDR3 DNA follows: TGTGCCAGCAGCAACGGAGTAAGAGGGAACGAGCAGTACTTC. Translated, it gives CASSNGVRGNEQYF.

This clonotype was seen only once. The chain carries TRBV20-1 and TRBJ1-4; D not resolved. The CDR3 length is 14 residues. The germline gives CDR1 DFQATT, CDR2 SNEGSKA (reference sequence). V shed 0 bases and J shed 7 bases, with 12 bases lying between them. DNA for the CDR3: TGCAGTGCTAGAGAGGGAACCCCCAGTGAAAAACTGTTTTTT. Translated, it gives CSAREGTPSEKLFF.

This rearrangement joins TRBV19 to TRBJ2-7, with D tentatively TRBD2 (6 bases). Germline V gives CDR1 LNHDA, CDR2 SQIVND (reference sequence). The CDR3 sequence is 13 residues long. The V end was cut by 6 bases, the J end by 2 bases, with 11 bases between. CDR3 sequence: CASSELAAYEQYF. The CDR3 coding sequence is TGTGCCAGTAGCGAACTAGCAGCCTACGAGCAGTACTTC.

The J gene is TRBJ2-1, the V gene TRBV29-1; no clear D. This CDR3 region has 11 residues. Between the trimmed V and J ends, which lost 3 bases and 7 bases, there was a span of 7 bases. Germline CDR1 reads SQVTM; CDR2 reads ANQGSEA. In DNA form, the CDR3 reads TGCAGCGTTGAGCTTCGGAATGAGCAGTTCTTC. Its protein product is CSVELRNEQFF.